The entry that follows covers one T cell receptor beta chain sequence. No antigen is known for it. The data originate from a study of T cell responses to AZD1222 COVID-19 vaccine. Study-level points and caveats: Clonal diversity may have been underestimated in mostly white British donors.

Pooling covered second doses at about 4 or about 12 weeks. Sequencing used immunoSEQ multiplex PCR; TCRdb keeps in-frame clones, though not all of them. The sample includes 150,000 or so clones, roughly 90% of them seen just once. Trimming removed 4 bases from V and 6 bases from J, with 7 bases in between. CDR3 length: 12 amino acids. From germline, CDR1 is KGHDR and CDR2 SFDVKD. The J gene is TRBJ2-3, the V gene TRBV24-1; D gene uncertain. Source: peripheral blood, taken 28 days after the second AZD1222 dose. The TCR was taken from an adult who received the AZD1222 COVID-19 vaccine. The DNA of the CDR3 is TGTGCCACCAGTGACCCTGGGGATACGCAGTATTTT. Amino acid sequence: CATSDPGDTQYF.